The 18 T cell receptor beta chains given below trace back to one sample, sequenced in a study of blood T cell repertoires in COVID-19. Produced via immunoSEQ multiplex PCR; TCRdb's table is partial and in-frame only. Counted here are over 200,000 clones, under 90% occurring once; the ten biggest clones make up more than 8.5%. Sequencing was performed on PBMCs or T cells enriched from blood (not recorded which). Source of these receptors: a woman between 45 and 65 years old with acute COVID-19.

The J gene is TRBJ2-7, the V gene TRBV19; possible D gene TRBD1, 5 bases. V was pared by 1 base and J by 6 bases, with 7 bases between. Germline V gene lookup returns CDR1 LNHDA and CDR2 SQIVND (reference sequence). The CDR3 has 12 residues. The CDR3 nucleotides read TGTGCCAGTAGTATAGGGGGCGTCGAGCAGTACTTC. Encoded protein: CASSIGGVEQYF.

This chain's CDR3 is CATSRDRLQETQYF. The CDR3 bases are TGTGCCACCAGCAGAGACAGACTGCAAGAGACCCAGTACTTC. The chain recombines TRBV15 with TRBJ2-5; D not certain. The CDR3 sequence is 14 residues long. The V and J ends lost 0 bases and 2 bases respectively, with 7 bases between them. Germline assignment: CDR1 LNHNV and CDR2 YYDKDF (reference sequence).

The chain uses TRBV12-5 and TRBJ1-1; the D gene is possibly TRBD1 (5 bases). Germline assignment: CDR1 LGHNT and CDR2 FRNRAP. CDR3 length: 14 residues. Trimming cost V 3 bases and J 0 bases, with 8 bases left between them. The CDR3 reads CASGLGALNTEAFF. The CDR3 DNA is TGTGCTAGTGGTTTAGGGGCTTTGAACACTGAAGCTTTCTTT.

The rearrangement joins TRBV18 to TRBJ1-2; 9 bases fit TRBD1. J was trimmed by 7 bases and V by 5 bases; bases with no gene match: 14. Germline-derived CDR1 and CDR2 are KGHSH and LQKENI. The CDR3 runs 16 residues. The CDR3 is CASSSGLDRGVSGYTF. The CDR3 DNA reads as TGTGCCAGCTCATCAGGCCTGGACAGGGGAGTTTCTGGCTACACCTTC.

This chain connects TRBV3-1 (or the pseudogene TRBV3-2) to TRBJ1-1; no firm D call. This CDR3 spans 12 amino acids. V was cut by 5 bases and J by 3 bases, with 7 bases left in between. Germline V gene lookup returns CDR1 LGHDT and CDR2 YNNKEL (reference sequence). The CDR3 spells CASSWRDTEAFF. CDR3 in DNA: TGTGCCAGCAGCTGGAGGGACACTGAAGCTTTCTTT.

The rearrangement links TRBV6-2 or TRBV6-3 to TRBJ1-2; a possible D gene is TRBD1 (6 bases). This CDR3 has 13 residues. Germline loops: CDR1 MNHEY, CDR2 SVGEGT. Trimming left V 6 bases short and J 8 bases short, with 16 bases between. The CDR3 is CASSPGTLYGYTF. The DNA of the CDR3 is TGTGCCAGCAGCCCCGGGACACTATACGGCTACACCTTC.

The chain couples TRBV7-2 to TRBJ2-1, with TRBD2 matching 7 bases. The ends lost 4 bases at V and 9 bases at J; junction bases unmatched: 9. Per germline, CDR1 SGHTA and CDR2 FQGNSA. CDR3 size: 14 residues. CDR3 nucleotide sequence: TGTGCCAGCAGCTCCGGACTAGGAGAGGGTGAGCAGTTCTTC. Its protein product is CASSSGLGEGEQFF.

This rearrangement joins TRBV27 to TRBJ1-6; D gene ambiguous. There are 14 residues in the CDR3. Trimming cost V 6 bases and J 5 bases, with 11 bases left between them. Germline CDR1 MNHEY, CDR2 SMNVEV (reference sequence). CDR3 in DNA: TGTGCCAGCAGGAGGGCAGGCAATAATTCACCCCTCCACTTT. This translates into CASRRAGNNSPLHF.

V is TRBV19 and J is TRBJ2-1, with 8 bases identical to TRBD1. Germline V gene lookup returns CDR1 LNHDA and CDR2 SQIVND (reference sequence). Unmatched junction bases numbered 5, after V lost 5 bases and J lost 8 bases. The CDR3 loop spans 13 amino acids. Here the CDR3 reads CASSADRGYEQFF. Here the CDR3 DNA reads TGTGCCAGTAGTGCCGACAGGGGCTATGAGCAGTTCTTC.

The chain employs TRBV12-3 or TRBV12-4 and TRBJ2-7, with no clear D. V was pared by 0 bases and J by 5 bases, with 5 bases between. The CDR3 loop spans 12 amino acids. This chain's CDR3 is CASSLALNEQYF. CDR3 sequence (DNA): TGTGCCAGCAGTTTAGCGCTAAACGAGCAGTACTTC.

This clone was detected a few times. The J gene is TRBJ1-1, the V gene TRBV6-6, with a tentative D call TRBD1 (6 bases). Trimming cost V 5 bases and J 0 bases, with 19 bases left between them. Germline V gene sequence: CDR1 MNHNY, CDR2 SVGAGI (reference sequence). This CDR3 is 17 amino acids long. The CDR3 sequence is CASSPQDRSAMNTEAFF. CDR3 nucleotides: TGTGCCAGCAGTCCTCAAGACAGGAGTGCCATGAACACTGAAGCTTTCTTT.

The DNA of the CDR3 is TGCAGTGCTAGTATTGTTCCGCGCGGGACCCAGAATGAAAAACTGTTTTTT. This encodes CSASIVPRGTQNEKLFF. J is TRBJ1-4 and V is TRBV20-1; tentatively, D is TRBD1 (5 bases). Trimming left V 3 bases short and J 5 bases short, with 22 bases between. This CDR3 is built from 17 residues. Germline CDR1 and CDR2: DFQATT and SNEGSKA (reference sequence).

About this clone itself: Other DNA sequences in the same sample also yield this CDR3. The V and J genes are TRBV12-3 or TRBV12-4 and TRBJ1-5; D gene unclear. The CDR3 runs to 13 residues. V lost 3 bases, J lost 4 bases, and 7 bases lay in between. Written as DNA, the CDR3 is TGTGCCAGCAGTTTCTCCGGTAATCAGCCCCAGCATTTT. Translated: CASSFSGNQPQHF.

The rearrangement uses TRBV11-3 and TRBJ2-2, with a tentative D call TRBD2 (5 bases). The germline V gene encodes CDR1 SGHNT and CDR2 YENEEA. Trimming left V 7 bases short and J 10 bases short, with 13 bases between. The CDR3 loop spans 12 amino acids. The CDR3 here is CASIGENMELFF. CDR3 sequence (DNA): TGTGCCAGCATCGGGGAAAATATGGAGCTGTTTTTT.

The V and J genes are TRBV7-2 and TRBJ2-2; 8 bases fit TRBD1. This CDR3 comprises 18 residues. Germline loops: CDR1 SGHTA, CDR2 FQGNSA. V trimming: 3 bases; J trimming: 6 bases; junction bases outside the gene matches: 15. The CDR3 sequence is CASSFFQPRQGQSGELFF. Written as DNA, the CDR3 is TGTGCCAGCAGCTTTTTTCAACCGAGACAGGGGCAATCCGGGGAGCTGTTTTTT.

The chain has TRBV18 and TRBJ2-7; D not certain. The CDR3 runs 13 residues. From germline, CDR1 is KGHSH and CDR2 LQKENI. V was shortened by 3 bases and J by 5 bases, with 11 bases between the two germline ends. The CDR3 protein is CASSPLKAHEQYF. The DNA for the CDR3 is TGTGCCAGCTCACCCCTTAAAGCCCACGAGCAGTACTTC.

V gene TRBV7-2 combines with J gene TRBJ1-3; a possible D gene is TRBD1 (5 bases). CDR1 is SGHTA, CDR2 FQGNSA, per germline. V shed 4 bases and J shed 0 bases, with 13 bases lying between them. The CDR3 consists of 16 residues. The CDR3 region has the DNA TGTGCCAGCAGCTCGCGGGGGGAAATCTCTGGAAACACCATATATTTT. Amino acid sequence: CASSSRGEISGNTIYF.

This rearrangement joins TRBV5-1 to TRBJ2-2; D gene unclear. The CDR3 has 15 amino acids. Germline CDR1 SGHRS, CDR2 YFSETQ. V gave up 2 bases and J gave up 1 base, with 9 bases separating them. The CDR3 sequence: CASSFRLGNTGELFF. For the CDR3, the DNA is TGCGCCAGCAGCTTCCGTCTAGGGAACACCGGGGAGCTGTTTTTT. The entire variable domain, with the rest obtained from reference TRBV5-1 and TRBJ2-2, is as follows: KAGVTQTPRYLIKTRGQQVTLSCSPISGHRSVSWYQQTPGQGLQFLFEYFSETQRNKGNFPGRFSGRQFSNSRSEMNVSTLELGDSALYLCASSFRLGNTGELFFGEGSRLTVL.